This TCR beta chain appears in the sequencing data of a study of blood T cell repertoires in COVID-19. Study at large: The United States, Italy and Spain supplied acute and convalescent COVID-19 samples.

The CDR3 is 14 residues long. The germline gives CDR1 LGHDT, CDR2 YNNKEL (reference sequence). Trimming removed 1 base from V and 1 base from J; junction bases left unmatched: 0. Using immunoSEQ multiplex PCR, the repertoire was profiled, and TCRdb retains in-frame clones only, with some absent. The data hold a few hundred thousand clones, with 70% to 90% observed a single time. This chain uses TRBV3-1 (or the pseudogene TRBV3-2) with TRBJ2-5, with 7 bases fitting TRBD1. Source material: peripheral blood. The TCR sequence derives from a middle-aged man with acute or convalescent COVID-19. CDR3 sequence: CASSQAGGQETQYF. As DNA, the CDR3 is TGTGCCAGCAGCCAAGCAGGGGGCCAAGAGACCCAGTACTTC.